The T cell receptor beta chain under discussion was sequenced for a study of T cell responses to AZD1222 COVID-19 vaccine. Study-wide results and caveats: Just a handful of people given AZD1222 tested seropositive at baseline. Unmutated variant regions are reportedly targeted by nearly half of spike-specific TCRs. Across the whole spike, CD4 TCRs peaked at regions 160-218 and 743-854.

The ends lost 5 bases at V and 2 bases at J; junction bases unmatched: 12. This CDR3 has 16 amino acids. Germline-derived CDR1 and CDR2 are MNHEY and SMNVEV (reference sequence). In the case of this clone: Its specificity is not known.

Method: immunoSEQ multiplex PCR; TCRdb's copy keeps in-frame clones and lacks some. The sample has roughly 120,000 clones, 88% seen once. The chain employs TRBV27 and TRBJ2-7, with 7 bases lining up with TRBD1. This sequence originates from an adult in good health. This material consisted of peripheral blood, taken on day 0 of MenACWY control vaccination. For the CDR3, the DNA is TGTGCCAGCAGTCCGCCAGGGGGTCCAAACCCCTACGAGCAGTACTTC. Protein product: CASSPPGGPNPYEQYF.